The following is a T cell receptor (beta chain) sequence with its context. This sample was taken from a study of blood T cell repertoires in COVID-19. Sequenced by immunoSEQ multiplex PCR; TCRdb stores in-frame clones only, minus some. The data show more than 450,000 clones, around 90% seen once. With V trimmed by 0 bases and J by 4 bases, 3 bases remained unmatched. The CDR3 has 14 amino acids. CDR1 is SGHRS, CDR2 YFSETQ, per germline. The material sequenced was PBMCs or T cells enriched from blood (not recorded which). The source of this sequence is a woman between 18 and 30 years old who had recovered from COVID-19. This rearrangement joins TRBV5-1 to TRBJ1-2; 7 nucleotides line up with TRBD1. The CDR3 here is CASSLEAGGYGYTF. The DNA for the CDR3 is TGCGCCAGCAGCTTGGAAGCAGGGGGCTATGGCTACACCTTC.